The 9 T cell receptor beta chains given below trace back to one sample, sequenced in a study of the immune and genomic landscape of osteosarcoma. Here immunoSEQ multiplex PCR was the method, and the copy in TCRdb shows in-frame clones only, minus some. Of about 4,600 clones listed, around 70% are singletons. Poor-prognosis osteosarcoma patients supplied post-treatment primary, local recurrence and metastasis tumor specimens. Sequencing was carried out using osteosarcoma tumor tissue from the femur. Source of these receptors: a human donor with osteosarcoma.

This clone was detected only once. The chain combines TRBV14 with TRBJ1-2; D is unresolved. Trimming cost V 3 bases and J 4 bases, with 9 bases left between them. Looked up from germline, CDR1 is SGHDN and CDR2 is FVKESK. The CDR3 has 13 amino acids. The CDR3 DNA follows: TGTGCCAGCAGCCACCTGCGGAGCTATGGCTACACCTTC. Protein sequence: CASSHLRSYGYTF.

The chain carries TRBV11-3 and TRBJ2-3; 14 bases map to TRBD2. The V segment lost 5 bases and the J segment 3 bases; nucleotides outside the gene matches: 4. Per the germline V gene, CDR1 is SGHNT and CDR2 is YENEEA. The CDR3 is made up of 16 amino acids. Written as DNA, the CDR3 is TGTGCCAGCAGCCAAGGGACTAGCGGGAGAACAGATACGCAGTATTTT. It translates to CASSQGTSGRTDTQYF.

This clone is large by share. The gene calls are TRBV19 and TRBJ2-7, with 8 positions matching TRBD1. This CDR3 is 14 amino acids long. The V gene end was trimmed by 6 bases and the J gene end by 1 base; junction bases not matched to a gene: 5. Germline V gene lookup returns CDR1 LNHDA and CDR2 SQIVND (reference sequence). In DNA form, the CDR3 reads TGTGCCAGTAGATCGGGACAGGCGTCCTACGAGCAGTACTTC. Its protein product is CASRSGQASYEQYF.

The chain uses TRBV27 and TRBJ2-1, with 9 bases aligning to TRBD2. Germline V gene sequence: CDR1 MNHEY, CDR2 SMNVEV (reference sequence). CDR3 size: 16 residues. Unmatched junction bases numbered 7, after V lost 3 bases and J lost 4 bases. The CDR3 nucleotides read TGTGCCAGCAGTTTTCGAGCGGGAGGCTTTTACAATGAGCAGTTCTTC. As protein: CASSFRAGGFYNEQFF.

CDR3 sequence reads: CASSINRGQETQYF. Here the CDR3 DNA reads TGTGCCAGTAGTATCAACAGGGGCCAAGAGACCCAGTACTTC. J is TRBJ2-5 and V is TRBV19, with 7 bases fitting TRBD1. The trim removed 3 bases at V and 1 base at J, leaving 2 bases unmatched. Germline assignment: CDR1 LNHDA and CDR2 SQIVND (reference sequence). The CDR3 totals 14 residues.

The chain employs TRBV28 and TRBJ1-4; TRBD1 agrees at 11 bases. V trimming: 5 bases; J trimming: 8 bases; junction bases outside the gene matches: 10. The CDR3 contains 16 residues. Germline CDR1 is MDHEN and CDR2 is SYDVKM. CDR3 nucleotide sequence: TGTGCCAGCAGTCCCCCTAGGGGACAGGGGGGCGAAAAACTGTTTTTT. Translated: CASSPPRGQGGEKLFF. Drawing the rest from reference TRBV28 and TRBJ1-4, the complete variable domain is DVKVTQSSRYLVKRTGEKVFLECVQDMDHENMFWYRQDPGLGLRLIYFSYDVKMKEKGDIPEGYSVSREKKERFSLILESASTNQTSMYLCASSPPRGQGGEKLFFGSGTQLSVL.

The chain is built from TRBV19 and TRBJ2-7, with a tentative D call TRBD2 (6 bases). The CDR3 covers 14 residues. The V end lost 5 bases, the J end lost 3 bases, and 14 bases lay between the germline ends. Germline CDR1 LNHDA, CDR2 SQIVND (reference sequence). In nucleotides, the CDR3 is TGTGCCAGTAGTGCGGGACTTTTACTCTACGAGCAGTACTTC. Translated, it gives CASSAGLLLYEQYF.

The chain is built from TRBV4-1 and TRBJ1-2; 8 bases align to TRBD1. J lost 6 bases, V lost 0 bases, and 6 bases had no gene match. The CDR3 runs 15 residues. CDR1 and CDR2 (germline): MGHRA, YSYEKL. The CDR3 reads CASSQDGQGGNGYTF. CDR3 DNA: TGCGCCAGCAGCCAAGACGGACAGGGTGGGAATGGCTACACCTTC.

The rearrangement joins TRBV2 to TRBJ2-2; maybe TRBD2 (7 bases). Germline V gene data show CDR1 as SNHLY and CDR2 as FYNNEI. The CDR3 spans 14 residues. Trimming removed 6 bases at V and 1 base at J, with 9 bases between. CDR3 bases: TGTGCCAGCAGAGCGGGACAGAACACCGGGGAGCTGTTTTTT. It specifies CASRAGQNTGELFF.